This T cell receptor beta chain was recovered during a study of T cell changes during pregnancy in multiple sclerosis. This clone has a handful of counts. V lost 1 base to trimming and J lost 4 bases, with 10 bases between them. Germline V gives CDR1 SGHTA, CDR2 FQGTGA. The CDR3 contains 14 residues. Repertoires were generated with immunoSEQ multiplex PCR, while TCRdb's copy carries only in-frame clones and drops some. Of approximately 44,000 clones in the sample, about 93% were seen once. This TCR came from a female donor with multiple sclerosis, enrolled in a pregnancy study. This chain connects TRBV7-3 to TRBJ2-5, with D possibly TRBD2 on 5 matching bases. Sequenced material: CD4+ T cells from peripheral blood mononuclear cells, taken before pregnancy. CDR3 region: CASSLSARGETQYF. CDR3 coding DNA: TGTGCCAGCAGCTTAAGCGCTCGGGGAGAGACCCAGTACTTC.